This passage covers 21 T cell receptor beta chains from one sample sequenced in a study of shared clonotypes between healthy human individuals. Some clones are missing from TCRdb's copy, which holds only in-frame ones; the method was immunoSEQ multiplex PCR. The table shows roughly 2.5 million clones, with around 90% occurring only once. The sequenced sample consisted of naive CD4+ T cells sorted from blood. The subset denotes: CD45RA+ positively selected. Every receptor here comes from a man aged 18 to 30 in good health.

For the CDR3, the DNA is TGTGCCATCAGTGAGGACATCAATACGCAGTATTTT. It codes for CAISEDINTQYF. The chain uses TRBV10-3 and TRBJ2-3; D unresolved. CDR3 size: 12 residues. V shed 2 bases and J shed 7 bases, with 7 bases lying between them. From germline, CDR1 is ENHRY and CDR2 SYGVKD.

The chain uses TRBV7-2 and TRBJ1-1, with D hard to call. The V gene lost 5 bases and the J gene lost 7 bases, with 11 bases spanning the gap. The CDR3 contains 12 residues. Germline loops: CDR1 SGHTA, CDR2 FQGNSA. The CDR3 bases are TGTGCCAGCAGCGCCCTACAAGGTGAAGCTTTCTTT. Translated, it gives CASSALQGEAFF.

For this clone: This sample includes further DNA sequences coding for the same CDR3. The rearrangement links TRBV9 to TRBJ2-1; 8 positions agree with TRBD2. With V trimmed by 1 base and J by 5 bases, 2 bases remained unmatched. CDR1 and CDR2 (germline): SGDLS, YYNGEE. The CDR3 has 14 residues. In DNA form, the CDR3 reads TGTGCCAGCAGCGTAAGCGGGAGCAACAATGAGCAGTTCTTC. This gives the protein CASSVSGSNNEQFF.

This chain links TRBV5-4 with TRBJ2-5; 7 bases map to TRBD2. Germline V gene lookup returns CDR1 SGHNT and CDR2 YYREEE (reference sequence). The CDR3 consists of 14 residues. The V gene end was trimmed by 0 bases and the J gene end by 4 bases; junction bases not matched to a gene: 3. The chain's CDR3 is CASSLGGSGETQYF. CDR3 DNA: TGTGCCAGCAGCTTGGGCGGGAGTGGAGAGACCCAGTACTTC.

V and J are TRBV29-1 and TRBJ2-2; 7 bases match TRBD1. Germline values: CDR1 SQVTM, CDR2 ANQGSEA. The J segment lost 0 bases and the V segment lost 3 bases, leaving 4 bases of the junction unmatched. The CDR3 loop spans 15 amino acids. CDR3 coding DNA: TGCAGCGTTGAGCGGACAGGCGCGAACACCGGGGAGCTGTTTTTT. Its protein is CSVERTGANTGELFF.

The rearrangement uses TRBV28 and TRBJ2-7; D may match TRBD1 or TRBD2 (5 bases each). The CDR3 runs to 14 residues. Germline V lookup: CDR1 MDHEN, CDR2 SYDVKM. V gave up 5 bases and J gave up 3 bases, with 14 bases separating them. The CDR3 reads CASSEGSTYYEQYF. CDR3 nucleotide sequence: TGTGCCAGCAGTGAGGGGAGCACTTACTACGAGCAGTACTTC.

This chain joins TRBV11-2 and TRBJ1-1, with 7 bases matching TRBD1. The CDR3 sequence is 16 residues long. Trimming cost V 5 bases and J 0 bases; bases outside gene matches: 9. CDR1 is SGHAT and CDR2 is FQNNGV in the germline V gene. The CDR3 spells CASSVSGGVMNTEAFF. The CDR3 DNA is TGTGCCAGCAGCGTATCAGGGGGTGTAATGAACACTGAAGCTTTCTTT.

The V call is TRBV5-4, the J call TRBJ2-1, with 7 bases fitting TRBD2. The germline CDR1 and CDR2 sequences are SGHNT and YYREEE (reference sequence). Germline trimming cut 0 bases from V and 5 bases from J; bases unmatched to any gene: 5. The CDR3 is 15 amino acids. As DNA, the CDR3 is TGTGCCAGCAGCTTGGCCGCGGGAGAGCACAATGAGCAGTTCTTC. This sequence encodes CASSLAAGEHNEQFF.

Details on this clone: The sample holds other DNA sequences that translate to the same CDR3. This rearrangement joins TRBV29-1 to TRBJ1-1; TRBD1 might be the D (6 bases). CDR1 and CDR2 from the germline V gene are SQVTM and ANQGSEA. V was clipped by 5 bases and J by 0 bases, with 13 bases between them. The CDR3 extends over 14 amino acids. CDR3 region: CSVRGGGMNTEAFF. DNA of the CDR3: TGCAGCGTTCGGGGCGGGGGCATGAACACTGAAGCTTTCTTT.

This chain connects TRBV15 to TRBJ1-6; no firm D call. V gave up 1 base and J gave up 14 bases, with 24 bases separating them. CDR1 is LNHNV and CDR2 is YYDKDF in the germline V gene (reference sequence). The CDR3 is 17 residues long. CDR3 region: CATSRARSGARTYALHF. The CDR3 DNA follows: TGTGCCACCAGCAGAGCACGTTCGGGAGCAAGAACCTATGCCCTCCACTTT. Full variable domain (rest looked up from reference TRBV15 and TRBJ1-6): DAMVIQNPRYQVTQFGKPVTLSCSQTLNHNVMYWYQQKSSQAPKLLFHYYDKDFNNEADTPDNFQSRRPNTSFCFLDIRSPGLGDTAMYLCATSRARSGARTYALHFGNGTRLTVT.

The DNA of the CDR3 is TGCGCCAGCAGCTTGTTTGCGGGGGGCGGGGAGACCCAGTACTTC. Its translation: CASSLFAGGGETQYF. The V gene is TRBV5-1, the J gene TRBJ2-5; 8 positions match TRBD2. J was trimmed by 5 bases and V by 1 base; bases with no gene match: 7. The CDR3 extends over 15 amino acids. In germline, CDR1 is SGHRS, CDR2 YFSETQ.

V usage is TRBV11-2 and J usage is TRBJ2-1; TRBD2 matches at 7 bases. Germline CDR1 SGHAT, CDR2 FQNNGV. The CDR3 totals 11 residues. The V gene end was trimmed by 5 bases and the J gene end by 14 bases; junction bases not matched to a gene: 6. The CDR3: CASSQGLVEFF. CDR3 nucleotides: TGTGCCAGCAGCCAAGGACTAGTAGAGTTCTTC.

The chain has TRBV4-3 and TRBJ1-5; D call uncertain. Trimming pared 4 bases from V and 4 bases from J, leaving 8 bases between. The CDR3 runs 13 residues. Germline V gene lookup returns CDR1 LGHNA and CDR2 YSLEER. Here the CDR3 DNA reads TGCGCCAGCAGCCCAGGTCCGAATCAGCCCCAGCATTTT. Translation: CASSPGPNQPQHF.

DNA of the CDR3: TGTGCCTGGACTGTCAGCTCCTATAATTCACCCCTCCACTTT. Translated: CAWTVSSYNSPLHF. V and J are TRBV30 and TRBJ1-6; unclear D gene. V gave up 4 bases and J gave up 0 bases, with 7 bases separating them. Germline V gives CDR1 GTSNPN, CDR2 SVGIG (reference sequence). CDR3 size: 14 residues.

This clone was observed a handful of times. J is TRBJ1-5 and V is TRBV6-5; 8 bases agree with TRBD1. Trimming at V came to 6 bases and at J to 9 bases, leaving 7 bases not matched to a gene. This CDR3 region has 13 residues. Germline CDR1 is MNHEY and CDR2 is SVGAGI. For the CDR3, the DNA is TGTGCCAGCAGGGACAGGGTTTCTGTGCCCCAGCATTTT. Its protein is CASRDRVSVPQHF.

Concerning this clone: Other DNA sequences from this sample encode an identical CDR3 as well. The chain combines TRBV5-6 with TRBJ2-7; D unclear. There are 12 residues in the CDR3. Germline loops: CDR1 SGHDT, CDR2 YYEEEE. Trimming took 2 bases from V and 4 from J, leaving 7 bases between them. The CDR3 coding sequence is TGTGCCAGCAGCTTTCTAGGGTACGAGCAGTACTTC. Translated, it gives CASSFLGYEQYF. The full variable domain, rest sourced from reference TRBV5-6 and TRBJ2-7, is DAGVTQSPTHLIKTRGQQVTLRCSPKSGHDTVSWYQQALGQGPQFIFQYYEEEERQRGNFPDRFSGHQFPNYSSELNVNALLLGDSALYLCASSFLGYEQYFGPGTRLTVT.

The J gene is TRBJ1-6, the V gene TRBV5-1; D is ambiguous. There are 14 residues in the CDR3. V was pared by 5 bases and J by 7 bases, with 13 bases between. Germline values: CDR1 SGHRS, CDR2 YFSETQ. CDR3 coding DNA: TGCGCCAGCAGGGTCAACACGGGAAATTCACCCCTCCACTTT. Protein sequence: CASRVNTGNSPLHF.

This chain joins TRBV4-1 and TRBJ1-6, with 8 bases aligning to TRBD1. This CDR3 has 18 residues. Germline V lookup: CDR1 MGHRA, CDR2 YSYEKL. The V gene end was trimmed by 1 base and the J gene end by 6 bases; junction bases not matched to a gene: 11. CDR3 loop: CASSQVRSGGRSNSPLHF. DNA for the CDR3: TGCGCCAGCAGCCAAGTGAGGTCAGGGGGCCGATCTAATTCACCCCTCCACTTT.

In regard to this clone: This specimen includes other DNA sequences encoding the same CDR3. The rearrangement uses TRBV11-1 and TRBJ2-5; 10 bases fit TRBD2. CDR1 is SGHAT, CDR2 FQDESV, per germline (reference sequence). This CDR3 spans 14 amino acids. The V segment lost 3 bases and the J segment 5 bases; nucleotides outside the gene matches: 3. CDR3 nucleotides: TGTGCCAGCAGCTTGAGCGGGGGGGGCGAGACCCAGTACTTC. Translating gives CASSLSGGGETQYF. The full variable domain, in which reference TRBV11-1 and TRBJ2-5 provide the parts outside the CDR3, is EAEVAQSPRYKITEKSQAVAFWCDPISGHATLYWYRQILGQGPELLVQFQDESVVDDSQLPKDRFSAERLKGVDSTLKIQPAELGDSAMYLCASSLSGGGETQYFGPGTRLLVL.

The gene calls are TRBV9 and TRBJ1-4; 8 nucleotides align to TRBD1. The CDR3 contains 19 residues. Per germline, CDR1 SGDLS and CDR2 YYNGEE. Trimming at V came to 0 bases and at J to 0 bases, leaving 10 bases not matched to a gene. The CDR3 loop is CASSVGTGTSSATNEKLFF. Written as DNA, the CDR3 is TGTGCCAGCAGCGTAGGGACAGGGACATCATCTGCAACTAATGAAAAACTGTTTTTT.

The CDR3 nucleotides read TGTGCCAGCAGTAGATCCAGGGGGCAAGAGACCCAGTACTTC. Translating it yields CASSRSRGQETQYF. The J gene is TRBJ2-5, the V gene TRBV28; 7 nucleotides align to TRBD1. The CDR3 is made up of 14 amino acids. Germline lookup yields CDR1 MDHEN and CDR2 SYDVKM. V shed 5 bases, J shed 2 bases, and the junction held 5 bases outside the gene matches.